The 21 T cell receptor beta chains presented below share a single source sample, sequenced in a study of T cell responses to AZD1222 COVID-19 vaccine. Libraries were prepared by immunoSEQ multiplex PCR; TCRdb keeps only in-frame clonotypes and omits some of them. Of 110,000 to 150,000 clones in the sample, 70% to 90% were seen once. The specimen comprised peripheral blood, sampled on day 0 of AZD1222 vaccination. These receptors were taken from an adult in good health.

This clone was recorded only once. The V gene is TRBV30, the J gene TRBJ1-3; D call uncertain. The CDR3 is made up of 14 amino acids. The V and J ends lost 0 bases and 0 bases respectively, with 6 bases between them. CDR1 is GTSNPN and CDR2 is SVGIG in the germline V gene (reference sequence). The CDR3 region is CAWSVGISGNTIYF. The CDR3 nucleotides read TGTGCCTGGAGTGTTGGGATCTCTGGAAACACCATATATTTT.

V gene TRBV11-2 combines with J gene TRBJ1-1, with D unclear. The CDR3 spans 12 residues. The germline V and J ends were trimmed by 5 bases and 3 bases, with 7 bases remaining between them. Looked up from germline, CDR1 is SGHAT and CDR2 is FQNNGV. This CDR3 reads CASSLQDTEAFF. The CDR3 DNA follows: TGTGCCAGCAGCCTGCAGGACACTGAAGCTTTCTTT. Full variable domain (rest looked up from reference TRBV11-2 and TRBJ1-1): EAGVAQSPRYKIIEKRQSVAFWCNPISGHATLYWYQQILGQGPKLLIQFQNNGVVDDSQLPKDRFSAERLKGVDSTLKIQPAKLEDSAVYLCASSLQDTEAFFGQGTRLTVV.

CDR3 sequence reads: CASSQGGYTEAFF. The CDR3 bases are TGTGCCAGCTCACAGGGAGGGTACACTGAAGCTTTCTTT. V and J are TRBV6-5 and TRBJ1-1; a possible D gene is TRBD1 (6 bases). Germline values: CDR1 MNHEY, CDR2 SVGAGI. The CDR3 has 13 amino acids. The V gene lost 8 bases and the J gene lost 3 bases, with 13 bases spanning the gap.

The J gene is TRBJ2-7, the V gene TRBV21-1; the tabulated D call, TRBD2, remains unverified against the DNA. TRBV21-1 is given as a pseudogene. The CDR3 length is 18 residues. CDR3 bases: TGTGCCAGCAGCAAAGGGTGCTTAAGGGCTGGGGGAGGTTGGGAGCAGTACTTC. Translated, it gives CASSKGCLRAGGGWEQYF.

DNA for the CDR3: TGTGCCAGCAGCTTAGGGGTGATTTTTGGGGGTGAGCAGTTCTTC. This gives the protein CASSLGVIFGGEQFF. The chain recombines TRBV7-9 with TRBJ2-1, with D possibly being TRBD1 or TRBD2 (5 bases each). The CDR3 is 15 amino acids. Trimming shortened V by 1 base and J by 9 bases, and 16 bases separated the two germline ends. The germline V gene has CDR1 SEHNR and CDR2 FQNEAQ (reference sequence).

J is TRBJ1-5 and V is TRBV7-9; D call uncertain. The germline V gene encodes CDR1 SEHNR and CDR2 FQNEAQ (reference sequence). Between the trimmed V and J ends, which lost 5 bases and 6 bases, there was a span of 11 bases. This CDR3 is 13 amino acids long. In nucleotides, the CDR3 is TGTGCCAGCAGCCACCACCCCCCTCAGCCCCAGCATTTT. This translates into CASSHHPPQPQHF.

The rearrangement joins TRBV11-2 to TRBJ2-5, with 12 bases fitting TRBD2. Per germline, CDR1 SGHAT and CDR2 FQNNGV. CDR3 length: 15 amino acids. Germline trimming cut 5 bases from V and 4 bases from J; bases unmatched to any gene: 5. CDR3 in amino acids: CASSHRTSGTETQYF. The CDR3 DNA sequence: TGTGCCAGCAGCCACCGGACTAGCGGGACAGAGACCCAGTACTTC. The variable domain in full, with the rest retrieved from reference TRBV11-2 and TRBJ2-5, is EAGVAQSPRYKIIEKRQSVAFWCNPISGHATLYWYQQILGQGPKLLIQFQNNGVVDDSQLPKDRFSAERLKGVDSTLKIQPAKLEDSAVYLCASSHRTSGTETQYFGPGTRLLVL.

The CDR3 region has the DNA TGTGCCAGCAGCGCCAAGGGCAGGGTCAGTTACTACGAGCAGTACTTC. Amino acids: CASSAKGRVSYYEQYF. The chain couples TRBV11-2 to TRBJ2-7; tentatively, D is TRBD1 (5 bases). Trimming stripped 5 bases from V and 3 bases from J, with 20 bases between. Germline CDR1 is SGHAT and CDR2 is FQNNGV. There are 16 residues in the CDR3.

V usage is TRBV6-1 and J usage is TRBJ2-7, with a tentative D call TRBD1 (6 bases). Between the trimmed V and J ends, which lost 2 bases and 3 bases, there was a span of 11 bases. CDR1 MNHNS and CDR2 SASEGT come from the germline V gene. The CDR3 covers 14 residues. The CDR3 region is CASSEMDSDYEQYF. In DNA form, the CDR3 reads TGTGCCAGCAGTGAAATGGACAGTGACTACGAGCAGTACTTC.

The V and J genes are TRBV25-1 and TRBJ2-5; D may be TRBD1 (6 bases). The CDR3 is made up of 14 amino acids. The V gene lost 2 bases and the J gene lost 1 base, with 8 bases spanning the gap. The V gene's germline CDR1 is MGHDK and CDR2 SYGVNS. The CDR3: CASSEGTLQETQYF. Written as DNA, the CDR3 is TGTGCCAGCAGTGAAGGGACACTCCAAGAGACCCAGTACTTC.

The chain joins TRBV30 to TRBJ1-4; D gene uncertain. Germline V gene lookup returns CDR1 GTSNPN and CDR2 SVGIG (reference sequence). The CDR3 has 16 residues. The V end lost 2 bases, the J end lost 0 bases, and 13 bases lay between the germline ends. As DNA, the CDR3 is TGTGCCTGGAGTATCCAGCGGGTTTCAACTAATGAAAAACTGTTTTTT. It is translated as CAWSIQRVSTNEKLFF.

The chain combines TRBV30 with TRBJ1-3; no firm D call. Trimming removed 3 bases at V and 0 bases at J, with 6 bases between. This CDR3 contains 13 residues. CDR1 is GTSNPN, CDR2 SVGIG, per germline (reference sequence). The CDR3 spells CAWRQNSGNTIYF. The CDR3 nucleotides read TGTGCCTGGAGACAGAACTCTGGAAACACCATATATTTT.

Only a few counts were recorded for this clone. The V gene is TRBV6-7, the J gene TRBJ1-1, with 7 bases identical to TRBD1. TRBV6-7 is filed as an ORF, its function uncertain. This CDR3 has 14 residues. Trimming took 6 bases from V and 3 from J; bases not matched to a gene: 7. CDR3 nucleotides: TGTGCCAGCAGGTCCAGGGGGGAGGACACTGAAGCTTTCTTT. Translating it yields CASRSRGEDTEAFF.

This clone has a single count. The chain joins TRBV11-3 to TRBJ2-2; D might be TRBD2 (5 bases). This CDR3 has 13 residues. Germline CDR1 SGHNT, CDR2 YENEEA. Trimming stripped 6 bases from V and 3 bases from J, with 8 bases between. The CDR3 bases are TGTGCCAGCAGTCTGCGGGACACCGGGGAGCTGTTTTTT. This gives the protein CASSLRDTGELFF.

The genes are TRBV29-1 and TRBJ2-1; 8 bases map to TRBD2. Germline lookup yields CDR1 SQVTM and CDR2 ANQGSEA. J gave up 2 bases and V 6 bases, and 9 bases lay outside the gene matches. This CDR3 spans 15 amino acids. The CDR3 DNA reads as TGCAGCGTCGAACTAGCGGAGGGGCCCTACAATGAGCAGTTCTTC. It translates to CSVELAEGPYNEQFF.

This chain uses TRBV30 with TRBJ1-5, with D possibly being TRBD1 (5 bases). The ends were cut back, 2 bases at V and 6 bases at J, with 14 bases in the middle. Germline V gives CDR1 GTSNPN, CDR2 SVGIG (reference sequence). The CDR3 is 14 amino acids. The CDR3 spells CAWSFSLGGQPQHF. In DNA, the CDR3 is TGTGCCTGGAGTTTTTCTTTGGGGGGTCAGCCCCAGCATTTT.

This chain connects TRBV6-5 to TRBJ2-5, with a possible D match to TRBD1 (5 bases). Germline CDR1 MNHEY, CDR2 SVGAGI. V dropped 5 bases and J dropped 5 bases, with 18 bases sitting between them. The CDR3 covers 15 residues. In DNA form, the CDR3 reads TGTGCCAGCAGTCCTAGGGGCGCCTTGGGGGAGACCCAGTACTTC. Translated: CASSPRGALGETQYF.

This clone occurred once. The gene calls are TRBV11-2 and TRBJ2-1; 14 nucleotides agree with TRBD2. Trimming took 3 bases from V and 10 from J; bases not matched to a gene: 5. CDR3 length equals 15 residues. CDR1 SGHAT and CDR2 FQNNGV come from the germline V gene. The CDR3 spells CASSFGLAGGKEQFF. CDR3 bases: TGTGCCAGCAGCTTCGGACTAGCGGGGGGAAAAGAGCAGTTCTTC.

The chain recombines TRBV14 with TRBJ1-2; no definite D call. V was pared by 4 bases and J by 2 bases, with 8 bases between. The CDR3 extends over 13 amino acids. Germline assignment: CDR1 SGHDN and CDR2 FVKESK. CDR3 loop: CASSLGWNYGYTF. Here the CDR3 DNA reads TGTGCCAGCAGCCTGGGATGGAACTATGGCTACACCTTC.

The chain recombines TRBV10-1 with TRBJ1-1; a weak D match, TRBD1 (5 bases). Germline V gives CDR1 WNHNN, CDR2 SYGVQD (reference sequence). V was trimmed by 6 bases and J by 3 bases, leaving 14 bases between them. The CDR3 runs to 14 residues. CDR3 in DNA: TGCGCCAGCAGCCTCACGGGACGGTACACTGAAGCTTTCTTT. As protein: CASSLTGRYTEAFF.

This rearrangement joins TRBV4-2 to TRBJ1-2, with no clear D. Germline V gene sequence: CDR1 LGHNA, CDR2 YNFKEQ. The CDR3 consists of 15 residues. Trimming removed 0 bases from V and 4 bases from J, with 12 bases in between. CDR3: CASSQEWAGSYGYTF. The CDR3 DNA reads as TGTGCCAGCAGCCAAGAATGGGCAGGTAGCTATGGCTACACCTTC.